The TCR beta chain described here comes from a study of cytomegalovirus exposure and HLA in healthy donors. About the study: About 80 million unique TCRs from HLA-typed donors were held in an early data release. Points from the study as a whole: Most likely, a cluster of highly shared sequence variants arose as a sequencing artifact. Accurate predictions that matched the HLA-A and HLA-B alleles of most subjects were reportedly made from TCR beta sequences.

In the PCR, 60 Vbeta and 13 Jbeta primers were used. Profiled with immunoSEQ multiplex PCR; TCRdb holds only in-frame clones, not every one. The sample includes 100,000 to 150,000 clones. As for this clone: What it recognizes is unknown.

Germline-derived CDR1 and CDR2 are ENHRY and SYGVKD. Trimming removed 2 bases from V and 6 bases from J; junction bases left unmatched: 10. This CDR3 comprises 16 residues. The V gene is TRBV10-3, the J gene TRBJ2-7; 10 nucleotides line up with TRBD1. The sequence was collected from a man between 18 and 29 years old in good health and CMV-seronegative. Input material: PBMCs. The CDR3 protein is CAISEPPGQGTVEQYF. The CDR3 DNA reads TGTGCCATCAGTGAGCCACCGGGACAGGGGACGGTCGAGCAGTACTTC.